These 27 T cell receptor beta chains originate from one sample sequenced in a study of blood T cell repertoires in COVID-19. Sequencing used immunoSEQ multiplex PCR; TCRdb keeps in-frame clones, though not all of them. The sample has a few hundred thousand clones; approximately 79% are singletons. Material: PBMCs or T cells enriched from blood (not recorded which). The origin of the receptors is a man aged 30-40 years with acute COVID-19.

The chain has TRBV7-2 and TRBJ1-4; 12 positions agree with TRBD1. J gave up 8 bases and V 4 bases, and 8 bases lay outside the gene matches. The CDR3 consists of 16 residues. Germline CDR1 and CDR2: SGHTA and FQGNSA. The CDR3 spells CASSSGSGTGGEKLFF. DNA for the CDR3: TGTGCCAGCAGCTCGGGGTCCGGGACAGGGGGCGAAAAACTGTTTTTT.

The chain joins TRBV3-1 (or the pseudogene TRBV3-2) to TRBJ2-3, with TRBD2 matching over 12 bases. The trim removed 0 bases at V and 8 bases at J, leaving 12 bases unmatched. The CDR3 has 18 amino acids. Germline-derived CDR1 and CDR2 are LGHDT and YNNKEL (reference sequence). CDR3 sequence reads: CASSQETASGRAKGTQYF. The CDR3 nucleotides are TGTGCCAGCAGCCAAGAGACAGCTAGCGGGAGGGCCAAAGGTACGCAGTATTTT.

The V and J genes are TRBV11-2 and TRBJ2-2, with unresolved D. The length of the CDR3 is 13 residues. Trimming shortened V by 5 bases and J by 6 bases, and 10 bases separated the two germline ends. Per the germline V gene, CDR1 is SGHAT and CDR2 is FQNNGV. CDR3 nucleotide sequence: TGTGCCAGCAGCCCGCCCAGCGCCGGGGAGCTGTTTTTT. The encoded protein is CASSPPSAGELFF.

The chain links TRBV5-6 to TRBJ2-2, with TRBD2 matching over 13 bases. V lost 4 bases and J lost 5; bases outside the gene matches: 2. CDR1 is SGHDT, CDR2 YYEEEE, per germline. This CDR3 spans 15 amino acids. CDR3 DNA: TGTGCCAGCAGCGGGGGACTAGCGGGGACCGGGGAGCTGTTTTTT. This codes for CASSGGLAGTGELFF.

This sequence joins TRBV5-4 and TRBJ1-2; D is possibly TRBD1 (5 bases). This CDR3 contains 14 residues. Germline V gene data show CDR1 as SGHNT and CDR2 as YYREEE (reference sequence). V was clipped by 4 bases and J by 5 bases, with 15 bases between them. CDR3 in DNA: TGTGCCAGCAGCCCAGGGTTCTTAGATTATGGCTACACCTTC. Translated: CASSPGFLDYGYTF.

V and J are TRBV6-5 and TRBJ2-1, with 8 bases that match TRBD2. The length of the CDR3 is 11 residues. Germline lookup yields CDR1 MNHEY and CDR2 SVGAGI. After removal of 6 bases from V and 12 bases from J, the junction contained 4 bases not matched to a gene. The CDR3 is CASSGGGGQFF. CDR3 DNA sequence: TGTGCCAGCAGCGGGGGGGGAGGGCAGTTCTTC.

V gene TRBV7-3 combines with J gene TRBJ2-1; 7 bases agree with TRBD2. Germline V CDR1 and CDR2: SGHTA, FQGTGA. This CDR3 contains 16 residues. The J segment lost 4 bases and the V segment lost 1 base, leaving 7 bases of the junction unmatched. CDR3 protein: CASSLRGGSAYNEQFF. In DNA form, the CDR3 reads TGTGCCAGCAGCTTAAGGGGCGGGAGCGCATACAATGAGCAGTTCTTC.

CDR3 residues: CASSPGQGAGDTQYF. Written as DNA, the CDR3 is TGTGCCAGCAGCCCAGGACAGGGGGCAGGTGATACGCAGTATTTT. The genes are TRBV5-4 and TRBJ2-3, with 11 bases fitting TRBD1. From germline, CDR1 is SGHNT and CDR2 YYREEE (reference sequence). This CDR3 comprises 15 residues. V lost 4 bases to trimming and J lost 6 bases; unmatched junction nucleotides: 7. Variable domain in full (rest from reference TRBV5-4 and TRBJ2-3): ETGVTQSPTHLIKTRGQQVTLRCSSQSGHNTVSWYQQALGQGPQFIFQYYREEENGRGNFPPRFSGLQFPNYSSELNVNALELDDSALYLCASSPGQGAGDTQYFGPGTRLTVL.

This chain connects TRBV5-1 to TRBJ2-5; TRBD1 matches at 7 bases. There are 15 residues in the CDR3. Germline V gene sequence: CDR1 SGHRS, CDR2 YFSETQ. J lost 3 bases, V lost 2 bases, and 7 bases had no gene match. For the CDR3, the DNA is TGCGCCAGCAGCTTAACGGGGACAGAAAAAGAGACCCAGTACTTC. Amino acid sequence: CASSLTGTEKETQYF.

The V gene is TRBV7-2, the J gene TRBJ2-4; D call uncertain. Germline V gene sequence: CDR1 SGHTA, CDR2 FQGNSA. This CDR3 contains 16 residues. V was trimmed by 1 base and J by 0 bases, leaving 10 bases between them. The CDR3 reads CASSLGAGIAKNIQYF. Here the CDR3 DNA reads TGTGCCAGCAGCTTAGGGGCAGGCATAGCCAAAAACATTCAGTACTTC.

CDR3 sequence: CASSQGLAGLTDTQYF. In DNA, the CDR3 is TGTGCCAGCAGCCAGGGACTAGCGGGCCTCACAGATACGCAGTATTTT. The gene calls are TRBV5-8 and TRBJ2-3; 12 bases are shared with TRBD2. Germline V gene sequence: CDR1 SGHTS, CDR2 YDEGEE. The CDR3 spans 16 residues. The trim removed 4 bases at V and 2 bases at J, leaving 5 bases unmatched.

The J gene is TRBJ1-2, the V gene TRBV6-5, with D tentatively TRBD1 (5 bases). The CDR3 runs to 14 residues. From germline, CDR1 is MNHEY and CDR2 SVGAGI. V lost 6 bases, J lost 0 bases, and 11 bases lay in between. This chain's CDR3 is CASRSPQANYGYTF. The CDR3 region has the DNA TGTGCCAGCAGATCCCCACAGGCTAACTATGGCTACACCTTC.

J is TRBJ2-2 and V is TRBV6-2 or TRBV6-3, with 10 bases lining up with TRBD2. V shed 2 bases, J shed 6 bases, and the junction held 3 bases outside the gene matches. Germline CDR1 reads MNHEY; CDR2 reads SVGEGT. This CDR3 is built from 15 residues. The CDR3 reads CASSYGTSVAGELFF. The CDR3 DNA reads as TGTGCCAGCAGTTACGGGACTAGCGTCGCCGGGGAGCTGTTTTTT.

The chain uses TRBV28 and TRBJ1-3; D unresolved. CDR1 and CDR2 from the germline V gene are MDHEN and SYDVKM. This CDR3 is 12 amino acids long. The V end lost 6 bases, the J end lost 2 bases, and 5 bases lay between the germline ends. The DNA for the CDR3 is TGTGCCAGCAGCTTCCCTGGAAACACCATATATTTT. Translation gives CASSFPGNTIYF.

V gene TRBV5-1 combines with J gene TRBJ2-3; 7 bases align to TRBD1. V shed 3 bases, J shed 2 bases, and the junction held 6 bases outside the gene matches. Germline values: CDR1 SGHRS, CDR2 YFSETQ. CDR3 length: 15 residues. The CDR3 protein is CASSSEGQATDTQYF. CDR3 nucleotide sequence: TGCGCCAGCAGCTCGGAAGGACAGGCCACAGATACGCAGTATTTT.

The chain links TRBV9 to TRBJ2-1; the match to TRBD2 covers 7 bases. V gave up 0 bases and J gave up 2 bases; unmatched junction bases: 5. The germline V gene encodes CDR1 SGDLS and CDR2 YYNGEE. The CDR3 contains 16 residues. In DNA form, the CDR3 reads TGTGCCAGCAGCGTAGAACTACGGGGGGCCTACAATGAGCAGTTCTTC. It encodes CASSVELRGAYNEQFF.

The chain links TRBV5-5 to TRBJ2-7; D not resolved. CDR3 length: 15 amino acids. Germline V gives CDR1 SGHKS, CDR2 YYEKEE (reference sequence). The germline V and J ends were trimmed by 2 bases and 2 bases, with 14 bases remaining between them. The CDR3 is CASSLYAQATYEQYV. CDR3 bases: TGTGCCAGCAGCTTATACGCGCAGGCGACCTACGAGCAGTACGTC.

This chain connects TRBV11-3 to TRBJ2-6, with 9 bases lining up with TRBD2. V shed 3 bases, J shed 0 bases, and the junction held 12 bases outside the gene matches. CDR1 is SGHNT and CDR2 is YENEEA in the germline V gene. The CDR3 is made up of 20 amino acids. CDR3 in amino acids: CASSFFLLAGISSGANVLTF. In DNA form, the CDR3 reads TGTGCCAGCAGCTTTTTTTTGCTAGCGGGGATAAGCTCTGGGGCCAACGTCCTGACTTTC. The complete variable domain, with remaining parts taken from reference TRBV11-3 and TRBJ2-6, reads EAGVVQSPRYKIIEKKQPVAFWCNPISGHNTLYWYLQNLGQGPELLIRYENEEAVDDSQLPKDRFSAERLKGVDSTLKIQPAELGDSAVYLCASSFFLLAGISSGANVLTFGAGSRLTVL.

This clone was seen once. The J gene is TRBJ1-1, the V gene TRBV3-1 (or the pseudogene TRBV3-2); D remains unclear. Trimming removed 2 bases at V and 2 bases at J, with 9 bases between. The CDR3 has 14 amino acids. Germline-derived CDR1 and CDR2 are LGHDT and YNNKEL (reference sequence). The CDR3 protein is CASSQTRKNTEAFF. CDR3 sequence (DNA): TGTGCCAGCAGCCAAACGCGGAAAAACACTGAAGCTTTCTTT.

The sample holds a few counts of this clone. This rearrangement joins TRBV12-3 or TRBV12-4 to TRBJ2-1; D is undetermined. Trimming pared 5 bases from V and 4 bases from J, leaving 9 bases between. This CDR3 comprises 13 residues. The chain's CDR3 is CASSTAGYNEQFF. In DNA form, the CDR3 reads TGTGCCAGCAGTACAGCAGGATACAATGAGCAGTTCTTC.

This clone was seen once. The J gene is TRBJ2-7, the V gene TRBV24-1; no definite D call. This CDR3 region has 12 residues. Between the trimmed V and J ends, which lost 9 bases and 6 bases, there was a span of 14 bases. Germline loops: CDR1 KGHDR, CDR2 SFDVKD. The CDR3 is CATRSQICEQYV. CDR3 in DNA: TGTGCCACCCGTTCCCAGATCTGCGAGCAGTACGTC.

The chain uses TRBV3-1 (or the pseudogene TRBV3-2) and TRBJ1-1; D may be TRBD1 (6 bases). V lost 3 bases, J lost 5 bases, and 16 bases lay in between. CDR1 LGHDT and CDR2 YNNKEL come from the germline V gene (reference sequence). The CDR3 extends over 15 amino acids. CDR3 amino acids: CASSQARGGRTEAFF. As DNA, the CDR3 is TGTGCCAGCAGCCAGGCGCGGGGGGGGCGGACTGAAGCTTTCTTT.

The gene calls are TRBV9 and TRBJ2-1; 9 nucleotides match TRBD1. CDR3 size: 15 residues. With 0 bases clipped from V and 7 bases from J, the junction kept 5 bases outside the gene matches. Germline V gives CDR1 SGDLS, CDR2 YYNGEE. The CDR3 DNA sequence: TGTGCCAGCAGCGTAGGTGGACAGGGGTCAAATGAGCAGTTCTTC. It codes for CASSVGGQGSNEQFF. The whole variable domain, filled in from reference TRBV9 and TRBJ2-1, reads DSGVTQTPKHLITATGQRVTLRCSPRSGDLSVYWYQQSLDQGLQFLIQYYNGEERAKGNILERFSAQQFPDLHSELNLSSLELGDSALYFCASSVGGQGSNEQFFGPGTRLTVL.

V is TRBV6-1 and J is TRBJ2-1; D may be TRBD1 (6 bases). Germline assignment: CDR1 MNHNS and CDR2 SASEGT. The CDR3 consists of 16 residues. V gave up 3 bases and J gave up 8 bases, with 20 bases separating them. The CDR3 region has the DNA TGTGCCAGCAGTGACCTACTCCCACCCCAGGGGCATGAGCAGTTCTTC. Protein product: CASSDLLPPQGHEQFF.

The chain is built from TRBV5-1 and TRBJ2-3; D is unresolved. The CDR3 spans 16 residues. V shed 3 bases and J shed 2 bases, with 16 bases lying between them. The germline gives CDR1 SGHRS, CDR2 YFSETQ. The CDR3 nucleotides are TGCGCCAGCAGCTCAACAGCCGTCTCAACCACAGATACGCAGTATTTT. Protein: CASSSTAVSTTDTQYF. Full variable domain (rest looked up from reference TRBV5-1 and TRBJ2-3): KAGVTQTPRYLIKTRGQQVTLSCSPISGHRSVSWYQQTPGQGLQFLFEYFSETQRNKGNFPGRFSGRQFSNSRSEMNVSTLELGDSALYLCASSSTAVSTTDTQYFGPGTRLTVL.

V is TRBV19 and J is TRBJ2-1, with 11 nucleotides matching TRBD1. This CDR3 is built from 16 residues. Trimming removed 6 bases from V and 7 bases from J; junction bases left unmatched: 11. The germline CDR1 and CDR2 sequences are LNHDA and SQIVND (reference sequence). The CDR3: CASSTTGTGGKNEQFF. The CDR3 DNA is TGTGCCAGTAGCACTACCGGGACAGGGGGTAAAAATGAGCAGTTCTTC.

V and J are TRBV5-1 and TRBJ1-4, with D possibly matching TRBD1 (5 bases). Germline V gene data show CDR1 as SGHRS and CDR2 as YFSETQ. This CDR3 comprises 15 residues. Trimming stripped 4 bases from V and 0 bases from J, with 10 bases between. The CDR3 spells CASSRQSATNEKLFF. DNA of the CDR3: TGCGCCAGCAGCCGACAGAGTGCAACTAATGAAAAACTGTTTTTT.